Listed below are T cell receptor beta chains from one sample, sequenced in a study of monozygotic twins with inflammatory bowel disease. No DNA is given; TCRdb re-called the 5' RACE reads and lists each CDR3 protein once. Its clone listing holds approximately 160,000 distinct CDR3 sequences. Material: blood. Receptor source: a human donor with ulcerative colitis or Crohn's disease, or a healthy co-twin of an affected twin (not recorded which). Each CDR3 is given with its conserved first and last residue.

cdr3_aa: CASSLWEGLVNEQFF
v_call: TRBV27
j_call: TRBJ2-1

cdr3_aa: CASSLGLAVDTQYF
v_call: TRBV7-2
j_call: TRBJ2-3

cdr3_aa: CASSHGTLGTDTQYF
v_call: TRBV5-6
j_call: TRBJ2-3

cdr3_aa: CASSLRGTSGGTYEQYF
v_call: TRBV11-2
j_call: TRBJ2-7

cdr3_aa: CASSLVGGRGLQSSYEQYF
v_call: TRBV5-6
j_call: TRBJ2-7

cdr3_aa: CASSSYLQGAREAFF
v_call: TRBV5-1
j_call: TRBJ1-1

cdr3_aa: CASSSRTGRRNTIYF
v_call: TRBV7-2
j_call: TRBJ1-3

cdr3_aa: CASSGKGTEKLFF
v_call: TRBV9
j_call: TRBJ1-4

cdr3_aa: CATSRSGRDYNEQFF
v_call: TRBV15
j_call: TRBJ2-1

cdr3_aa: CASSSKTLTVTEAFF
v_call: TRBV7-9
j_call: TRBJ1-1

cdr3_aa: CSASRGTSEAFF
v_call: TRBV20-1
j_call: TRBJ1-1